The source of this TCR beta chain is a study of T cell changes during pregnancy in multiple sclerosis. The CDR3 covers 15 residues. Germline loops: CDR1 SGHRS, CDR2 YFSETQ. V trimming: 2 bases; J trimming: 8 bases; junction bases outside the gene matches: 9. The method was immunoSEQ multiplex PCR; TCRdb's version includes in-frame clones alone and lacks a portion of them. The repertoire includes 25,000 to 35,000 clones, nearly 90% of them detected once, and 6.9% sits in the top ten. This clone came up once. The sequenced sample was CD8+ T cells from peripheral blood mononuclear cells, obtained in the second trimester of pregnancy. The TCR comes from a female donor with multiple sclerosis, enrolled in a pregnancy study. The gene calls are TRBV5-1 and TRBJ1-4, with 7 bases identical to TRBD1. The CDR3 DNA reads TGCGCCAGCAGCTTCGGTGACAGGGAAAAGGAAAAACTGTTTTTT. Translated, it gives CASSFGDREKEKLFF. Filled out from reference TRBV5-1 and TRBJ1-4, the complete variable domain reads KAGVTQTPRYLIKTRGQQVTLSCSPISGHRSVSWYQQTPGQGLQFLFEYFSETQRNKGNFPGRFSGRQFSNSRSEMNVSTLELGDSALYLCASSFGDREKEKLFFGSGTQLSVL.